The next 27 T cell receptor beta chains were all read from a single sample in a study of shared clonotypes between healthy human individuals (dated by TCRdb to the early 2020s). Library construction relied on the immunoSEQ multiplex PCR assay. TCRdb limited this immuneACCESS table to in-frame rearrangements with V and J called. A share of clones is missing; checked studies link under half to unresolved V genes, and the rest is unexplained. The sample records hundreds of thousands of clones, around 67% of which are singletons. The biggest ten clones account for about 9.3% of the sample. Input material: memory CD4+ T cells sorted from blood. Explained via the paper, the cell subset or site label denotes: CD45RA-negative fraction. Every receptor here comes from a man aged 30-40 years in good health.

The rearrangement uses TRBV7-9 and TRBJ2-7; no firm D call. Germline lookup yields CDR1 SEHNR and CDR2 FQNEAQ (reference sequence). The CDR3 is made up of 11 amino acids. Trimming left V 1 base short and J 4 bases short, with 2 bases between. CDR3 protein: CASSLEYEQYF. The DNA for the CDR3 is TGTGCCAGCAGCTTAGAGTACGAGCAGTACTTC.

This chain connects TRBV29-1 to TRBJ1-2; TRBD1 might be the D (5 bases). Germline CDR1 and CDR2: SQVTM and ANQGSEA. This CDR3 contains 14 residues. The CDR3 DNA follows: TGCAGTGCTGGGCAGGGAGGAGCTAACTATGGCTACACCTTC. This sequence encodes CSAGQGGANYGYTF. Full variable domain (missing parts from reference TRBV29-1 and TRBJ1-2): SAVISQKPSRDICQRGTSLTIQCQVDSQVTMMFWYRQQPGQSLTLIATANQGSEATYESGFVIDKFPISRPNLTFSTLTVSNMSPEDSSIYLCSAGQGGANYGYTFGSGTRLTVV.

The J gene is TRBJ2-7, the V gene TRBV18; D could derive from TRBD1 or TRBD2 (5 bases each). The CDR3 length is 13 residues. Deletions cut 3 bases from V and 3 bases from J, with 9 bases between. The germline V gene encodes CDR1 KGHSH and CDR2 LQKENI. The CDR3 nucleotides read TGTGCCAGCTCACCGCAGAGGGGCTACGAGCAGTACTTC. This sequence encodes CASSPQRGYEQYF.

The chain recombines TRBV28 with TRBJ1-3; D not resolved. The CDR3 covers 14 residues. CDR1 and CDR2 (germline): MDHEN, SYDVKM. Trimming removed 6 bases at V and 1 base at J, with 10 bases between. The CDR3 spells CASRPPGSGNTIYF. The CDR3 nucleotides read TGTGCCAGCAGGCCGCCGGGGTCTGGAAACACCATATATTTT.

The chain links TRBV6-1 to TRBJ2-3; TRBD1 matches at 10 bases. Germline trimming cut 3 bases from V and 5 bases from J; bases unmatched to any gene: 5. Per germline, CDR1 MNHNS and CDR2 SASEGT. The CDR3 sequence is 15 residues long. DNA of the CDR3: TGTGCCAGCAGTGACCCGGGACAGGGGATAGATACGCAGTATTTT. It translates to CASSDPGQGIDTQYF.

This chain connects TRBV11-2 to TRBJ2-3; 7 nucleotides line up with TRBD2. The CDR3 totals 16 residues. V shed 5 bases, J shed 2 bases, and the junction held 10 bases outside the gene matches. Germline values: CDR1 SGHAT, CDR2 FQNNGV. This CDR3 reads CASSPLGGGPTDTQYF. The CDR3 region has the DNA TGTGCCAGCAGCCCCCTGGGGGGAGGGCCCACAGATACGCAGTATTTT.

This sequence joins TRBV28 and TRBJ2-1; 7 bases line up with TRBD2. CDR3 length: 14 amino acids. V was clipped by 5 bases and J by 6 bases; unmatched bases: 7. CDR1 is MDHEN and CDR2 is SYDVKM in the germline V gene. The DNA for the CDR3 is TGTGCCAGCAGTGACCGCGGGAGCCGCAATGAGCAGTTCTTC. Translation gives CASSDRGSRNEQFF.

This clone has a handful of counts. The chain employs TRBV19 and TRBJ2-1; 10 bases agree with TRBD1. Trimming took 3 bases from V and 7 from J; bases not matched to a gene: 6. Germline V lookup: CDR1 LNHDA, CDR2 SQIVND (reference sequence). This CDR3 comprises 15 residues. The CDR3 DNA reads as TGTGCCAGTAGTATTTTGGGACAGGGGACGAATGAGCAGTTCTTC. Translation: CASSILGQGTNEQFF. Using reference TRBV19 and TRBJ2-1 for the parts outside the CDR3, the full variable domain is DGGITQSPKYLFRKEGQNVTLSCEQNLNHDAMYWYRQDPGQGLRLIYYSQIVNDFQKGDIAEGYSVSREKKESFPLTVTSAQKNPTAFYLCASSILGQGTNEQFFGPGTRLTVL.

The CDR3 spells CASSEGSGTPYEQYF. DNA of the CDR3: TGCGCCAGCAGTGAGGGTAGCGGGACCCCCTACGAGCAGTACTTC. The chain carries TRBV10-1 and TRBJ2-7, with 8 bases identical to TRBD2. J was trimmed by 2 bases and V by 2 bases; bases with no gene match: 5. The CDR3 length is 15 residues. Germline V lookup: CDR1 WNHNN, CDR2 SYGVQD (reference sequence).

The rearrangement joins TRBV9 to TRBJ2-3, with 8 positions matching TRBD2. After removal of 0 bases from V and 0 bases from J, the junction contained 6 bases not matched to a gene. The CDR3 runs to 17 residues. The germline gives CDR1 SGDLS, CDR2 YYNGEE. The CDR3 sequence: CASSVAGTSGSTDTQYF. The CDR3 bases are TGTGCCAGCAGCGTAGCGGGCACTAGCGGAAGCACAGATACGCAGTATTTT.

This clone was found once. This rearrangement joins TRBV10-1 to TRBJ1-1; perhaps TRBD1 as D (5 bases). CDR1 is WNHNN, CDR2 SYGVQD, per germline (reference sequence). Trimming stripped 8 bases from V and 3 bases from J, with 19 bases between. The CDR3 loop spans 15 amino acids. The DNA for the CDR3 is TGCGCCAGCCAAAGAGAACGGCAGGGAGACACTGAAGCTTTCTTT. Translating gives CASQRERQGDTEAFF.

The rearrangement links TRBV7-2 to TRBJ2-3, with 14 bases that match TRBD2. Germline CDR1 is SGHTA and CDR2 is FQGNSA. J lost 8 bases, V lost 5 bases, and 6 bases had no gene match. The CDR3 has 15 residues. The CDR3 DNA is TGTGCCAGCAGCATCGGACTAGCGGGAGGTGGTACGCAGTATTTT. This encodes CASSIGLAGGGTQYF.

The genes are TRBV10-3 and TRBJ1-4, with D unclear. Trimming stripped 1 base from V and 8 bases from J, with 5 bases between. The CDR3 totals 12 residues. The V gene's germline CDR1 is ENHRY and CDR2 SYGVKD. CDR3 sequence reads: CAISEFKEKLFF. The DNA of the CDR3 is TGTGCCATCAGTGAGTTTAAGGAAAAACTGTTTTTT.

Only one count was recorded for this clone. The chain combines TRBV6-1 with TRBJ2-2, with 11 bases identical to TRBD2. V gave up 2 bases and J gave up 7 bases; unmatched junction bases: 15. In germline, CDR1 is MNHNS, CDR2 SASEGT. The CDR3 covers 19 residues. CDR3 residues: CASSERSVRLAGTIGELFF. The DNA of the CDR3 is TGTGCCAGCAGTGAACGGTCGGTAAGACTAGCGGGAACCATCGGGGAGCTGTTTTTT.

The chain couples TRBV16 to TRBJ2-1; 12 nucleotides align to TRBD2. V dropped 1 base and J dropped 9; count of bases not matched to a gene: 7. CDR3 length: 16 amino acids. The germline CDR1 and CDR2 sequences are KGHSY and FQNENV. The CDR3, as DNA: TGTGCCAGCAGCCAATTAGGTGGACTAGCGGGACGTGAGCAGTTCTTC. Its translation: CASSQLGGLAGREQFF.

The rearrangement uses TRBV5-1 and TRBJ2-7; 14 bases are shared with TRBD2. Germline loops: CDR1 SGHRS, CDR2 YFSETQ. The trim removed 4 bases at V and 0 bases at J, leaving 12 bases unmatched. The CDR3 totals 19 residues. The CDR3: CASSPWGTSGSWDSYEQYF. The CDR3, as DNA: TGCGCCAGCAGCCCCTGGGGGACTAGCGGGAGTTGGGACTCCTACGAGCAGTACTTC.

The CDR3 is CASSHLSSGGNEQFF. In DNA, the CDR3 is TGTGCCAGCAGCCACCTCTCCTCCGGAGGGAATGAGCAGTTCTTC. This chain uses TRBV14 with TRBJ2-1; TRBD2 is a possible D gene (6 bases). This CDR3 region has 15 residues. Germline-derived CDR1 and CDR2 are SGHDN and FVKESK. Trimming pared 3 bases from V and 7 bases from J, leaving 16 bases between.

This chain connects TRBV5-6 to TRBJ1-2; 10 bases fit TRBD1. Germline-derived CDR1 and CDR2 are SGHDT and YYEEEE. CDR3 length equals 14 residues. The J segment lost 3 bases and the V segment lost 4 bases, leaving 3 bases of the junction unmatched. CDR3 residues: CASSLGTGDYGYTF. CDR3 nucleotides: TGTGCCAGCAGCCTGGGGACAGGGGACTATGGCTACACCTTC.

This clone appeared a single time. The chain couples TRBV30 to TRBJ2-7; D might be TRBD1 (5 bases). In germline, CDR1 is GTSNPN, CDR2 SVGIG (reference sequence). The CDR3 is made up of 13 amino acids. V was clipped by 1 base and J by 2 bases, with 9 bases between them. Written as DNA, the CDR3 is TGTGCCTGGAGTGGGGGCCGCCCCTACGAGCAGTACTTC. Protein product: CAWSGGRPYEQYF.

The V gene is TRBV18, the J gene TRBJ2-3; 8 nucleotides align to TRBD2. This CDR3 contains 15 residues. Germline V lookup: CDR1 KGHSH, CDR2 LQKENI. The ends lost 6 bases at V and 3 bases at J; junction bases unmatched: 8. The CDR3 DNA sequence: TGTGCCAGCTCTCGGGAGGGCCTAGGGACAGATACGCAGTATTTT. It encodes CASSREGLGTDTQYF.

The CDR3 loop reads CASGQTTYEQYF. The CDR3 region has the DNA TGTGCCAGTGGACAGACTACCTACGAGCAGTACTTC. The chain couples TRBV19 to TRBJ2-7, with D maybe TRBD1 (6 bases). Germline V gives CDR1 LNHDA, CDR2 SQIVND (reference sequence). Trimming removed 8 bases at V and 2 bases at J, with 10 bases between. CDR3 length equals 12 residues.

This chain links TRBV5-1 with TRBJ2-7, with D perhaps TRBD1 (6 bases). Germline CDR1 is SGHRS and CDR2 is YFSETQ. Trimming left V 3 bases short and J 2 bases short, with 12 bases between. The CDR3 consists of 14 residues. In DNA form, the CDR3 reads TGCGCCAGCAGCTCCGGGACACAAACCTACGAGCAGTACTTC. Residues: CASSSGTQTYEQYF.

This clone was recorded once. This chain joins TRBV5-1 and TRBJ1-1; 7 bases are shared with TRBD1. The CDR3 loop spans 15 amino acids. V was pared by 3 bases and J by 0 bases, with 5 bases of the junction left unmatched. CDR1 and CDR2 (germline): SGHRS, YFSETQ. The CDR3: CASSSRQGLNTEAFF. The CDR3 DNA is TGCGCCAGCAGCTCCAGACAGGGACTGAACACTGAAGCTTTCTTT.

V and J are TRBV28 and TRBJ1-1; D may be TRBD1 (5 bases). The CDR3 has 17 residues. V shed 5 bases and J shed 1 base, with 20 bases lying between them. Germline V lookup: CDR1 MDHEN, CDR2 SYDVKM. The CDR3 DNA reads TGTGCCAGCAGTACGCTGAAGCAGGGACCGAAGAACACTGAAGCTTTCTTT. Amino acid sequence: CASSTLKQGPKNTEAFF. The whole variable domain, filled in from reference TRBV28 and TRBJ1-1, reads DVKVTQSSRYLVKRTGEKVFLECVQDMDHENMFWYRQDPGLGLRLIYFSYDVKMKEKGDIPEGYSVSREKKERFSLILESASTNQTSMYLCASSTLKQGPKNTEAFFGQGTRLTVV.

The chain has TRBV28 and TRBJ2-5; 15 nucleotides line up with TRBD2. Trimming cost V 2 bases and J 5 bases; bases outside gene matches: 3. Germline V gene data show CDR1 as MDHEN and CDR2 as SYDVKM. This CDR3 region has 16 residues. CDR3 in amino acids: CASSLGTSGRRETQYF. The CDR3, as DNA: TGTGCCAGCAGTTTAGGGACTAGCGGGAGGCGGGAGACCCAGTACTTC.

V gene TRBV4-1 combines with J gene TRBJ2-1, with 7 nucleotides matching TRBD2. Germline CDR1 reads MGHRA; CDR2 reads YSYEKL. V lost 4 bases, J lost 3 bases, and 9 bases stayed unmatched. The CDR3 is made up of 16 amino acids. CDR3 in amino acids: CASSPTLAENYNEQFF. Written as DNA, the CDR3 is TGCGCCAGCAGCCCCACGCTAGCGGAGAACTACAATGAGCAGTTCTTC.

This rearrangement joins TRBV2 to TRBJ2-1; D gene uncertain. Germline CDR1 is SNHLY and CDR2 is FYNNEI. Between the trimmed V and J ends, which lost 8 bases and 10 bases, there was a span of 21 bases. The CDR3 contains 14 residues. CDR3 coding DNA: TGTGCCAGCCCGGTGAAGGTCCCCGTGCGGGAGCAGTTCTTC. Translation gives CASPVKVPVREQFF.